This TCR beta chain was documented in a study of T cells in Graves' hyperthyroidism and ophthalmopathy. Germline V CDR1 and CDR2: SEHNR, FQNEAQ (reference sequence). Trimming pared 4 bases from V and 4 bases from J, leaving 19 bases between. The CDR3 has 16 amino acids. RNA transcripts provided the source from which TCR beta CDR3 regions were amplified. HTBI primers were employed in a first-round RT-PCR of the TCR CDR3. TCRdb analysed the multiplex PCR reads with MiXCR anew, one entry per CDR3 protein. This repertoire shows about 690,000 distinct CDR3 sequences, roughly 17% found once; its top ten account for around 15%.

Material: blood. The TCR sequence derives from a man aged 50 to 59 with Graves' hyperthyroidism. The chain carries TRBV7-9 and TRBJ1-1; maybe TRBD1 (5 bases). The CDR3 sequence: CASSYEEGTGITEAFF. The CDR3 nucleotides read TGTGCCAGCAGCTACGAAGAAGGGACGGGGATCACTGAAGCTTTCTTT.